This T cell receptor beta chain is drawn from a study of blood T cell repertoires in COVID-19. Study-level information: Samples came from the United States, Italy and Spain, spanning acute and convalescent COVID-19.

The CDR3 is 16 residues long. Per germline, CDR1 SGHNT and CDR2 YENEEA. V dropped 5 bases and J dropped 4; count of bases not matched to a gene: 12. As handled by the study authors: Amplification of reference gene primers was used by the study to estimate nucleated cell counts. Sequencing was performed with immunoSEQ multiplex PCR; in TCRdb, only in-frame clones are kept and a portion is missing. Clonal size and the V and J genes are those of that table, whereas D and trimming came from the DNA. This sample has approximately 160,000 clones, with roughly four fifths found just once. The rearrangement uses TRBV11-3 and TRBJ2-3, with 7 nucleotides matching TRBD2. This clonotype was obtained from a man aged 65-85 years who had recovered from COVID-19. The material sequenced was peripheral blood. The CDR3 DNA sequence: TGTGCCAGCAGCCAAAGGTGGGGAGGGGCATCAGATACGCAGTATTTT. Protein product: CASSQRWGGASDTQYF.